The 14 T cell receptor beta chains below all came from one sample that was sequenced in a study of shared clonotypes between healthy human individuals (dated by TCRdb to 2018 to 2020). Libraries were constructed by the immunoSEQ multiplex PCR assay. The source is immuneACCESS, and TCRdb retained only in-frame sequences with V and J called. Part of the clones is not carried over; for the studies checked, unresolved V genes explain less than half of this, and the remainder is unexplained. For this sample there are about 360,000 clones; about 70% appear just once. In total, the top ten clones hold about 10% of the sample. The specimen sequenced was memory CD4+ T cells sorted from blood. Sample cell subset or site, as interpreted from the label and publication: CD45RA-negative fraction. These receptors originate from a man aged 30 to 45 in good health.

The V gene is TRBV19, the J gene TRBJ2-1; D unclear. Per the germline V gene, CDR1 is LNHDA and CDR2 is SQIVND (reference sequence). Trimming took 5 bases from V and 0 from J, leaving 11 bases between them. The CDR3 is 15 amino acids. This CDR3 reads CASSWDRSSYNEQFF. CDR3 nucleotides: TGTGCCAGTAGTTGGGATAGGAGCTCCTACAATGAGCAGTTCTTC.

The chain joins TRBV5-1 to TRBJ2-1, with a tentative D call TRBD1 (5 bases). V lost 0 bases, J lost 0 bases, and 7 bases lay in between. Germline V lookup: CDR1 SGHRS, CDR2 YFSETQ. The CDR3 has 15 residues. CDR3 sequence reads: CASSLGQSSYNEQFF. The CDR3 nucleotides are TGCGCCAGCAGCTTGGGACAGAGCTCCTACAATGAGCAGTTCTTC.

V usage is TRBV27 and J usage is TRBJ1-2; TRBD1 might be the D (5 bases). V was trimmed by 2 bases and J by 4 bases, leaving 11 bases between them. Germline lookup yields CDR1 MNHEY and CDR2 SMNVEV (reference sequence). CDR3 length equals 14 residues. The CDR3 is CASSLRLGPYGYTF. In nucleotides, the CDR3 is TGTGCCAGCAGTTTAAGGCTGGGGCCCTATGGCTACACCTTC.

This sequence joins TRBV30 and TRBJ1-5, with D hard to call. The CDR3 runs 15 residues. Trimming shortened V by 2 bases and J by 3 bases, and 14 bases separated the two germline ends. Germline CDR1 GTSNPN, CDR2 SVGIG (reference sequence). DNA of the CDR3: TGTGCCTGGAGTAACCCGGGGTCCTACAATCAGCCCCAGCATTTT. Encoded protein: CAWSNPGSYNQPQHF. The variable domain in full, completed from reference TRBV30 and TRBJ1-5, reads SQTIHQWPATLVQPVGSPLSLECTVEGTSNPNLYWYRQAAGRGLQLLFYSVGIGQISSEVPQNLSASRPQDRQFILSSKKLLLSDSGFYLCAWSNPGSYNQPQHFGDGTRLSIL.

The rearrangement links TRBV28 to TRBJ1-2; 11 bases map to TRBD1. Germline loops: CDR1 MDHEN, CDR2 SYDVKM. Trimming removed 5 bases from V and 7 bases from J; junction bases left unmatched: 12. The CDR3 has 16 amino acids. CDR3: CASSTGQGALVGGYTF. CDR3 sequence (DNA): TGTGCCAGCAGTACCGGACAGGGGGCGCTTGTCGGTGGCTACACCTTC.

This clone was counted ten times or more. The J gene is TRBJ2-7, the V gene TRBV11-2, with 10 nucleotides matching TRBD2. Germline V gene data show CDR1 as SGHAT and CDR2 as FQNNGV. The CDR3 is 15 residues long. V shed 0 bases, J shed 5 bases, and the junction held 4 bases outside the gene matches. The CDR3 DNA reads TGTGCCAGCAGCTTAGAGGGTAGCGGGAGGCACGAGCAGTACTTC. Its protein is CASSLEGSGRHEQYF.

J is TRBJ1-5 and V is TRBV2; D is ambiguous. The V end lost 5 bases, the J end lost 7 bases, and 9 bases lay between the germline ends. Germline values: CDR1 SNHLY, CDR2 FYNNEI. The CDR3 is 12 amino acids. CDR3 region: CASSLPGQPQHF. DNA for the CDR3: TGTGCCAGCAGTTTACCTGGGCAGCCCCAGCATTTT.

This rearrangement joins TRBV7-2 to TRBJ2-4; D may be TRBD1 (6 bases). Germline V lookup: CDR1 SGHTA, CDR2 FQGNSA. Trimming cost V 5 bases and J 2 bases, with 13 bases left between them. The CDR3 has 15 amino acids. The CDR3 here is CASSARTDSKNIQYF. CDR3 DNA: TGTGCCAGCAGCGCCCGGACAGACTCCAAAAACATTCAGTACTTC.

The CDR3 DNA is TGTGCCAGCTCTCTTGATTTGGCCAGCCTCTATGGCTACACCTTC. It is translated as CASSLDLASLYGYTF. The J gene is TRBJ1-2, the V gene TRBV6-1; D unclear. V lost 8 bases, J lost 4 bases, and 20 bases lay in between. CDR3 length: 15 residues. CDR1 MNHNS and CDR2 SASEGT come from the germline V gene.

This chain uses TRBV21-1 with TRBJ1-2; the D call TRBD1 from the table was never checked on the DNA. TRBV21-1 is flagged as a pseudogene. The CDR3 is made up of 14 amino acids. In DNA, the CDR3 is TGTGCCAGCAGTACGCCGGACAGGGGATCTGGCTACACCTTC. Its translation is CASSTPDRGSGYTF.

This sequence joins TRBV30 and TRBJ2-3, with 10 bases that match TRBD1. CDR1 GTSNPN and CDR2 SVGIG come from the germline V gene (reference sequence). The length of the CDR3 is 15 residues. J lost 4 bases, V lost 1 base, and 5 bases had no gene match. The CDR3 nucleotides read TGTGCCTGGAGTGGGGACAGGGGAATGGCAGATACGCAGTATTTT. Amino acid sequence: CAWSGDRGMADTQYF. The full variable domain, completed using reference TRBV30 and TRBJ2-3, is SQTIHQWPATLVQPVGSPLSLECTVEGTSNPNLYWYRQAAGRGLQLLFYSVGIGQISSEVPQNLSASRPQDRQFILSSKKLLLSDSGFYLCAWSGDRGMADTQYFGPGTRLTVL.

The rearrangement joins TRBV2 to TRBJ2-7; D may be TRBD2 (6 bases). Trimming removed 2 bases from V and 2 bases from J, with 16 bases in between. Per germline, CDR1 SNHLY and CDR2 FYNNEI. The CDR3 contains 16 residues. The CDR3 loop is CASSEIRGGVTYEQYF. Here the CDR3 DNA reads TGTGCCAGCAGTGAAATCCGTGGAGGGGTCACCTACGAGCAGTACTTC.

This chain connects TRBV2 to TRBJ1-5; 12 nucleotides line up with TRBD1. The CDR3 contains 16 residues. The V gene end was trimmed by 6 bases and the J gene end by 4 bases; junction bases not matched to a gene: 7. The V gene's germline CDR1 is SNHLY and CDR2 FYNNEI. The CDR3: CASRTGTGGGNQPQHF. The DNA of the CDR3 is TGTGCCAGCAGAACCGGGACAGGGGGCGGAAATCAGCCCCAGCATTTT.

The gene calls are TRBV7-8 and TRBJ2-7; D is undetermined. Per germline, CDR1 SGHVS and CDR2 FQNEAQ. Trimming cost V 5 bases and J 2 bases, with 13 bases left between them. The CDR3 extends over 14 amino acids. This chain's CDR3 is CASSPLDGPYEQYF. The CDR3 DNA is TGTGCCAGCAGCCCATTGGACGGTCCCTACGAGCAGTACTTC.